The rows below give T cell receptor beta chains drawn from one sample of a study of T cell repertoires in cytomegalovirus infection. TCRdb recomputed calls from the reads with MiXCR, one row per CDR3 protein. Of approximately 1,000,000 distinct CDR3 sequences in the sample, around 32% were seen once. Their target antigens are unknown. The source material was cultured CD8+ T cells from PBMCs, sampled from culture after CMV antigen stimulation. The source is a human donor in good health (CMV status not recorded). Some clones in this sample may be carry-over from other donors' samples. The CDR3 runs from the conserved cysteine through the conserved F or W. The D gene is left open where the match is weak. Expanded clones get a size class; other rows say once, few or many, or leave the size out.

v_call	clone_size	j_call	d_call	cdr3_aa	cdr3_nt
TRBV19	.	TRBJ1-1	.	CASRGGGRSIEAFF	TGTGCCAGTAGGGGAGGGGGACGAAGCATTGAAGCTTTCTTT
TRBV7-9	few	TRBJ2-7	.	CASSLVEYYEQYF	TGTGCCAGCAGCTTAGTCGAGTACTACGAGCAGTACTTC
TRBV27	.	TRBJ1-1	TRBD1	CASSSSLLDRGPRTEAFF	TGTGCCAGCAGTTCCTCCCTTCTGGACAGGGGGCCCAGGACTGAAGCTTTCTTT
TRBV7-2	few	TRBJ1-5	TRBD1	CASSLEGATGYNQPQHF	TGTGCCAGCAGCTTAGAGGGGGCGACAGGGTACAATCAGCCCCAGCATTTT
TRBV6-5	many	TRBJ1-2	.	CASSYSIGGAAYGYTF	TGTGCCAGCAGTTACTCGATCGGGGGTGCTGCCTATGGCTACACCTTC
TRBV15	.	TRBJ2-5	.	CATSPLGTDQETQYF	TGTGCCACCAGCCCCCTCGGGACGGATCAAGAGACCCAGTACTTC
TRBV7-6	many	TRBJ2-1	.	CASSLSAALGPYNEQFF	TGTGCCAGCAGCTTATCGGCTGCTCTAGGGCCCTACAATGAGCAGTTCTTC
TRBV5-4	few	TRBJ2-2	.	CASSYGGTEAGELFF	TGTGCCAGCAGCTATGGGGGGACAGAGGCCGGGGAGCTGTTTTTT
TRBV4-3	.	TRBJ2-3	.	CASSQEGPTDTQYF	TGCGCCAGCAGCCAAGAGGGTCCCACAGATACGCAGTATTTT
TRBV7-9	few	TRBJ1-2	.	CASRFLQNNTNYGYTF	TGTGCCAGCAGGTTCCTACAGAACAATACCAACTATGGCTACACCTTC
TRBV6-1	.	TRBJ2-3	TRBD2	CAVGTRADTQYF	TGTGCCGTAGGGACTAGGGCCGATACGCAGTATTTT
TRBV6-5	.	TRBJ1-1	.	CASRGQGMIQAEAFF	TGTGCCAGCAGAGGCCAGGGGATGATACAGGCTGAAGCTTTCTTT
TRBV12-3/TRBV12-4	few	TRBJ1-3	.	CASSPRDIYYIGNTIYF	TGTGCCAGCAGCCCTCGGGACATTTACTACATCGGAAACACCATATATTTT
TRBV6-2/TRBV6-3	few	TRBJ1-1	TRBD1	CASSYSRQGAYGTEAFF	TGTGCCAGCAGTTACTCACGACAGGGGGCCTACGGCACTGAAGCTTTCTTT
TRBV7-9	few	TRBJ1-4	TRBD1	CASRPPGTGATNEKLFF	TGTGCCAGCAGGCCGCCCGGGACAGGGGCAACTAATGAAAAACTGTTTTTT
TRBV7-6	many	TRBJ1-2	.	CASSRGMAFGYTF	TGTGCCAGCAGCCGGGGTATGGCCTTCGGCTACACCTTC
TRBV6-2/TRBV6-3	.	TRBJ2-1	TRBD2	CASSYDGGALNEQFF	TGTGCCAGCAGTTACGACGGGGGGGCCTTGAATGAGCAGTTCTTC
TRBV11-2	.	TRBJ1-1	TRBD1	CASSFWSRDRGDTEAFF	TGTGCCAGCAGCTTTTGGTCCCGGGACAGGGGGGACACTGAAGCTTTCTTT
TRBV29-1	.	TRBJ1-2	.	CSVDYDSTYGYTF	TGCAGCGTTGACTATGACAGCACCTATGGCTACACCTTC
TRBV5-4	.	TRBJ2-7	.	CASSRRAAYEQYF	TGTGCCAGCAGCAGAAGGGCCGCCTACGAGCAGTACTTC
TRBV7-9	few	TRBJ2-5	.	CASSLDTGNQETQYF	TGTGCCAGCAGCTTAGACACAGGGAACCAAGAGACCCAGTACTTC
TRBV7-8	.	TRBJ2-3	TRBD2	CASSLVYGGGQEDTQYF	TGTGCCAGCAGCTTAGTTTACGGCGGGGGGCAGGAAGATACGCAGTATTTT
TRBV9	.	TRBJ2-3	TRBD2	CASSSDPRLAGGTDTQYF	TGTGCCAGCAGCTCCGACCCTCGACTAGCGGGGGGGACAGATACGCAGTATTTT
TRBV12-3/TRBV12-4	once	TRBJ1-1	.	CANSSRGESFEAFF	TGTGCCAACAGTTCGAGAGGGGAGTCGTTTGAAGCTTTCTTT
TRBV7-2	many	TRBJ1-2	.	CASSLRDLANYGYTF	TGTGCCAGCAGCCTCCGGGACCTTGCTAACTATGGCTACACCTTC
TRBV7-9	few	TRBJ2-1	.	CASSFPESYNEQFF	TGTGCCAGCAGTTTCCCCGAGTCCTACAATGAGCAGTTCTTC
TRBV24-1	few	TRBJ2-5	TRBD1	CATSERTGRQETQYF	TGTGCCACCAGTGAACGGACAGGGCGTCAAGAGACCCAGTACTTC
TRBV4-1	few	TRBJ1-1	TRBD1	CASSQGGAGGLPEAFF	TGCGCCAGCAGCCAAGGGGGAGCAGGGGGTCTGCCTGAAGCTTTCTTT
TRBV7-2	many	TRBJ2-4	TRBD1	CASSLNRDRGSLAKNIQYF	TGTGCCAGCAGCTTGAACCGGGACAGGGGCTCACTAGCCAAAAACATTCAGTACTTC
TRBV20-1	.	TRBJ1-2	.	CSARSGVYGYTF	TGCAGTGCTAGGTCAGGGGTTTATGGCTACACCTTC
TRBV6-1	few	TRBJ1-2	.	CASSPDTRYGYTF	TGTGCCAGCAGCCCGGACACCCGATATGGCTACACCTTC
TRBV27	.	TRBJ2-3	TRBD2	CASSPRTSGRAQYF	TGTGCCAGCAGTCCCCGGACTAGCGGTCGTGCGCAGTATTTT
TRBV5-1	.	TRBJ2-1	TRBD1	CASSSPGTGLGHEQFF	TGCGCCAGCAGCTCGCCCGGGACAGGGCTAGGCCATGAGCAGTTCTTC
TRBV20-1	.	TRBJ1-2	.	CSARGLSGGGNYGYTF	TGCAGTGCTAGAGGGCTCTCGGGGGGCGGTAACTATGGCTACACCTTC
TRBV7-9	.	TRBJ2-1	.	CASSLSRGPSYNEQFF	TGTGCCAGCAGCTTAAGCCGGGGTCCTTCCTACAATGAGCAGTTCTTC
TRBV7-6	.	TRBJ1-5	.	CASSPIGQTSNQPQHF	TGTGCCAGCAGCCCTATTGGACAGACTAGCAATCAGCCCCAGCATTTT
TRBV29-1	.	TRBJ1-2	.	CSVEAVGGGYTF	TGCAGCGTTGAAGCCGTGGGGGGTGGCTACACCTTC